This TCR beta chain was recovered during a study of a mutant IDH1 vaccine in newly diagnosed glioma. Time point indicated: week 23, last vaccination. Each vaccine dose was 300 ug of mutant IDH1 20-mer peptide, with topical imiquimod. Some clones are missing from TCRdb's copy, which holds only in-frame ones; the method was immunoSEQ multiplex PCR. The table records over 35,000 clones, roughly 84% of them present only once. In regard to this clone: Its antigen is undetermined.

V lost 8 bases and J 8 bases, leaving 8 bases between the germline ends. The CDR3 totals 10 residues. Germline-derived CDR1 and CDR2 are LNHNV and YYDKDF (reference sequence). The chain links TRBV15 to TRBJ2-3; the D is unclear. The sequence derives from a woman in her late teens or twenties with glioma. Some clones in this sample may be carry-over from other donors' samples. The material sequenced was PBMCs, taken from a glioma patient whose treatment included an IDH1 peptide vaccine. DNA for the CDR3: TGTGCCACCCTTGGCGCTACGCAGTATTTT. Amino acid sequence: CATLGATQYF.